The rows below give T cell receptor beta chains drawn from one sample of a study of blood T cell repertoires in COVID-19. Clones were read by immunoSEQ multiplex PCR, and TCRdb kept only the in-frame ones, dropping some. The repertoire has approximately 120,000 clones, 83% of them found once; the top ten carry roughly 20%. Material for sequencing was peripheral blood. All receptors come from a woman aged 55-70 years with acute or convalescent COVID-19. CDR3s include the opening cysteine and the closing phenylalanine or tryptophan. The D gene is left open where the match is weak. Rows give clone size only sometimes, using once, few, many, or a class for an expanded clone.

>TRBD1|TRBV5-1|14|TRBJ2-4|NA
TGCGCCAGCAGCTCAGGGACAGGGAAAAACATTCAGTACTTC
CASSSGTGKNIQYF
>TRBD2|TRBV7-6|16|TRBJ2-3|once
TGTGCCAGCAGCTTAGTAGGCGGGGGGGCGGCAGATACGCAGTATTTT
CASSLVGGGAADTQYF
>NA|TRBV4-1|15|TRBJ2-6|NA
TGCGCCAGCAGCCAAGACGAGGCGGGGGCCAACGTCCTGACTTTC
CASSQDEAGANVLTF
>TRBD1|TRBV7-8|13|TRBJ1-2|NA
TGTGCCAGCAGCTACGAACAGGGGGAGGGCTACACCTTC
CASSYEQGEGYTF
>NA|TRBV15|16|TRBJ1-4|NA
TGTGCCACCAGCAGAGATAGGGGGACGCAACGAGGAAAACTGTTTTTT
CATSRDRGTQRGKLFF
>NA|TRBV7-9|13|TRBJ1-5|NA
TGTGCCAGCAGCTCTGACAGTAATCAGCCCCAGCATTTT
CASSSDSNQPQHF
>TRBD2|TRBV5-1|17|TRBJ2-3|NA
TGCGCCAGCAGCTCCATCGATAGCGGGATCTTCACAGATACGCAGTATTTT
CASSSIDSGIFTDTQYF
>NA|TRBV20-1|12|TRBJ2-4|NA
TGCAGTGCTAGTGGGGGGCAAAACATTCAGTACTTC
CSASGGQNIQYF
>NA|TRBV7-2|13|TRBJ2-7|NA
TGTGCCAGCAGCTTAGTCTCTAACTACGAGCAGTACTTC
CASSLVSNYEQYF
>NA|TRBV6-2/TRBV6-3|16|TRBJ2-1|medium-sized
TGTGCCAGCAGTTTATTAGCGGAGGGTATCCACAATGAGCAGTTCTTC
CASSLLAEGIHNEQFF
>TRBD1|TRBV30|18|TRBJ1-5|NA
TGTGCCTGGAGCTACCAACGGAACCGGGACAGTAGGGATCAGCCCCAGCATTTT
CAWSYQRNRDSRDQPQHF
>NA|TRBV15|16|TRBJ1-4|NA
TGTGCCACCAGCAGAGACCAGCAGGGGTACAGTGAAAAACTGTTTTTT
CATSRDQQGYSEKLFF
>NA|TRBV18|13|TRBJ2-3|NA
TGTGCCAGCTCACCCGTAAGCACAGATACGCAGTATTTT
CASSPVSTDTQYF
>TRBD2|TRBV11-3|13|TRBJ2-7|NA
TGTGCCAGCAGCTCAGCCAAGCGGGGCGAGCAGTACTTC
CASSSAKRGEQYF
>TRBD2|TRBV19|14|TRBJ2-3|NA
TGTGCCAGTAGTGATGGGACTACCACAGATACGCAGTATTTT
CASSDGTTTDTQYF
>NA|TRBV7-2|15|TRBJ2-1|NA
TGTGCCAGCAGCTCAGAGGGAAGCTCCTACAATGAGCAGTTCTTC
CASSSEGSSYNEQFF
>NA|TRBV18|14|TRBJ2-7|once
TGTGCCAGCTCATTCGGGGGTTCTATCTACGAGCAGTACTTC
CASSFGGSIYEQYF
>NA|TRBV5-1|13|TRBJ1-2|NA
TGCGCCAGCAGCTTGGACAGGCTTAATGGCTACACCTTC
CASSLDRLNGYTF
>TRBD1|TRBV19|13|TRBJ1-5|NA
TGTGCCAGTACCGGACAGGGCCTCGAGCCCCAGCATTTT
CASTGQGLEPQHF
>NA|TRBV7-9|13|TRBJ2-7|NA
TGTGCCAGCAGCTTCTTGAGCCGGTACGAGCAGTACTTC
CASSFLSRYEQYF
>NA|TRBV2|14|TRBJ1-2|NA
TGTGCCAGCAGGAGCGACAGCACTAACTATGGCTACACCTTC
CASRSDSTNYGYTF
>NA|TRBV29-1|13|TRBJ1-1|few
TGCAGCTTTCGAGTGGGGGGGAACACTGAAGCTTTCTTT
CSFRVGGNTEAFF
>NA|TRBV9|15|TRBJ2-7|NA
TGTGCCAGCAGCGCCTCCCCCCGGGAAGGAGCCGAGCAGTACTTC
CASSASPREGAEQYF
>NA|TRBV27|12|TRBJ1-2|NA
TGTGCCAGTAAGGACACTCACTATGGCTACACCTTC
CASKDTHYGYTF
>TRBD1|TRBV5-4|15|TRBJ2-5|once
TGTGCCAGCAGTGCCGACAGGGCTCCGCGAGAGACCCAGTACTTC
CASSADRAPRETQYF
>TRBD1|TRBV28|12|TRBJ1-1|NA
TGTGCCAGCACTGGACAGGGGGGACGGGCTTTCTTT
CASTGQGGRAFF
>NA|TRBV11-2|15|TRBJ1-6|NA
TGTGCCAGCAGACGGGCTCCGGGGGAAAATTCACCCCTCCACTTT
CASRRAPGENSPLHF
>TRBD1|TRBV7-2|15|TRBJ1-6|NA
TGTGCCAGCAGCTCCGGGACAGGCTCGAATTCACCCCTCCACTTT
CASSSGTGSNSPLHF
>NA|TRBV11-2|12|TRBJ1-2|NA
TGTGCCAGCAGCTTAGAAGCCCGTGGCTACACCTTC
CASSLEARGYTF
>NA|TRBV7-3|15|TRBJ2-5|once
TGTGCCAGCAGCTTAACGGGGGCGAACCAAGAGACCCAGTACTTC
CASSLTGANQETQYF
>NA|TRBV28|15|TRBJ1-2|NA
TGTGCCAGCAGTGCCCAAACAGGGAGTGAGGATGGCTACACCTTC
CASSAQTGSEDGYTF
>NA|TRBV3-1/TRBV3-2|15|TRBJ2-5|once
TGTGCCAGCAGCCCCTCTCTGACGAGGGAGGAGACCCAGTACTTC
CASSPSLTREETQYF
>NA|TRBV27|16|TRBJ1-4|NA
TGTGCCAGCAGTTTAGGAGGGGCGGGTTTTGGCGAAAAACTGTTTTTT
CASSLGGAGFGEKLFF
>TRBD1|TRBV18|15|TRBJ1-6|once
TGTGCCAGCTCACCTTCGACAGGGGGGAACTCACCCCTCCACTTT
CASSPSTGGNSPLHF
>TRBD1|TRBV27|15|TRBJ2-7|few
TGTGCCAGCAGTTTAGCCGGACAGGGGAAGTACGAGCAGTACTTC
CASSLAGQGKYEQYF
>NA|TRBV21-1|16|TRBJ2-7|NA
TGTGCCAGCAGAAATAAGCGACTAGCGGGAGGAGGCGAGCAGTACTTC
CASRNKRLAGGGEQYF
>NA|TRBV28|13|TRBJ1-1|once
TGTGCCACAGTAGGGGATTATAACACTGAAGCTTTCTTT
CATVGDYNTEAFF
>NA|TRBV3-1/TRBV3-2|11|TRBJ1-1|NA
TGTGCCAGCAGCGATCCGGGGGGGGCTTTCTTT
CASSDPGGAFF
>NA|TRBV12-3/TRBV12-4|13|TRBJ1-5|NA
TGTGCCAGCAGTTTAGGCGTCAATCAGCCCCAGCATTTT
CASSLGVNQPQHF
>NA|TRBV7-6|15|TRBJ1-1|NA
TGTGCCAGCAGCTTAGAACCGGGGATGAACACTGAAGCTTTCTTT
CASSLEPGMNTEAFF